This T cell receptor (beta chain) is from a study of immune evolution from preneoplasia to lung adenocarcinoma. Study at large: HLA loss of heterozygosity: about 7% AIS, approximately 15% MIA, around 35% ADC, none AAH.

The CDR3 has 13 residues. Trimming removed 7 bases at V and 0 bases at J, with 11 bases between. Germline-derived CDR1 and CDR2 are SGHRS and YFSETQ. H&E slides confirmed each diagnosis, reviewed by two pathologists independently. For this clone: The antigen is not known.

Assay: immunoSEQ multiplex PCR; the TCRdb copy retains only in-frame clones and omits some. Of about 10,000 clones in the sample, 70% to 80% were seen once. Study-wide points: Top clone frequencies peaked in normal lung, apparently declining through invasive adenocarcinoma.

This sequence joins TRBV5-1 and TRBJ2-7; the D is unclear. The TCR was taken from a person aged 70 to 85 with lung adenocarcinoma. Sequencing input: FFPE minimally invasive lung adenocarcinoma tissue. The CDR3 bases are TGCGCCAGCGCGGAAGTGAGCTCCTACGAGCAGTACTTC. This gives the protein CASAEVSSYEQYF.